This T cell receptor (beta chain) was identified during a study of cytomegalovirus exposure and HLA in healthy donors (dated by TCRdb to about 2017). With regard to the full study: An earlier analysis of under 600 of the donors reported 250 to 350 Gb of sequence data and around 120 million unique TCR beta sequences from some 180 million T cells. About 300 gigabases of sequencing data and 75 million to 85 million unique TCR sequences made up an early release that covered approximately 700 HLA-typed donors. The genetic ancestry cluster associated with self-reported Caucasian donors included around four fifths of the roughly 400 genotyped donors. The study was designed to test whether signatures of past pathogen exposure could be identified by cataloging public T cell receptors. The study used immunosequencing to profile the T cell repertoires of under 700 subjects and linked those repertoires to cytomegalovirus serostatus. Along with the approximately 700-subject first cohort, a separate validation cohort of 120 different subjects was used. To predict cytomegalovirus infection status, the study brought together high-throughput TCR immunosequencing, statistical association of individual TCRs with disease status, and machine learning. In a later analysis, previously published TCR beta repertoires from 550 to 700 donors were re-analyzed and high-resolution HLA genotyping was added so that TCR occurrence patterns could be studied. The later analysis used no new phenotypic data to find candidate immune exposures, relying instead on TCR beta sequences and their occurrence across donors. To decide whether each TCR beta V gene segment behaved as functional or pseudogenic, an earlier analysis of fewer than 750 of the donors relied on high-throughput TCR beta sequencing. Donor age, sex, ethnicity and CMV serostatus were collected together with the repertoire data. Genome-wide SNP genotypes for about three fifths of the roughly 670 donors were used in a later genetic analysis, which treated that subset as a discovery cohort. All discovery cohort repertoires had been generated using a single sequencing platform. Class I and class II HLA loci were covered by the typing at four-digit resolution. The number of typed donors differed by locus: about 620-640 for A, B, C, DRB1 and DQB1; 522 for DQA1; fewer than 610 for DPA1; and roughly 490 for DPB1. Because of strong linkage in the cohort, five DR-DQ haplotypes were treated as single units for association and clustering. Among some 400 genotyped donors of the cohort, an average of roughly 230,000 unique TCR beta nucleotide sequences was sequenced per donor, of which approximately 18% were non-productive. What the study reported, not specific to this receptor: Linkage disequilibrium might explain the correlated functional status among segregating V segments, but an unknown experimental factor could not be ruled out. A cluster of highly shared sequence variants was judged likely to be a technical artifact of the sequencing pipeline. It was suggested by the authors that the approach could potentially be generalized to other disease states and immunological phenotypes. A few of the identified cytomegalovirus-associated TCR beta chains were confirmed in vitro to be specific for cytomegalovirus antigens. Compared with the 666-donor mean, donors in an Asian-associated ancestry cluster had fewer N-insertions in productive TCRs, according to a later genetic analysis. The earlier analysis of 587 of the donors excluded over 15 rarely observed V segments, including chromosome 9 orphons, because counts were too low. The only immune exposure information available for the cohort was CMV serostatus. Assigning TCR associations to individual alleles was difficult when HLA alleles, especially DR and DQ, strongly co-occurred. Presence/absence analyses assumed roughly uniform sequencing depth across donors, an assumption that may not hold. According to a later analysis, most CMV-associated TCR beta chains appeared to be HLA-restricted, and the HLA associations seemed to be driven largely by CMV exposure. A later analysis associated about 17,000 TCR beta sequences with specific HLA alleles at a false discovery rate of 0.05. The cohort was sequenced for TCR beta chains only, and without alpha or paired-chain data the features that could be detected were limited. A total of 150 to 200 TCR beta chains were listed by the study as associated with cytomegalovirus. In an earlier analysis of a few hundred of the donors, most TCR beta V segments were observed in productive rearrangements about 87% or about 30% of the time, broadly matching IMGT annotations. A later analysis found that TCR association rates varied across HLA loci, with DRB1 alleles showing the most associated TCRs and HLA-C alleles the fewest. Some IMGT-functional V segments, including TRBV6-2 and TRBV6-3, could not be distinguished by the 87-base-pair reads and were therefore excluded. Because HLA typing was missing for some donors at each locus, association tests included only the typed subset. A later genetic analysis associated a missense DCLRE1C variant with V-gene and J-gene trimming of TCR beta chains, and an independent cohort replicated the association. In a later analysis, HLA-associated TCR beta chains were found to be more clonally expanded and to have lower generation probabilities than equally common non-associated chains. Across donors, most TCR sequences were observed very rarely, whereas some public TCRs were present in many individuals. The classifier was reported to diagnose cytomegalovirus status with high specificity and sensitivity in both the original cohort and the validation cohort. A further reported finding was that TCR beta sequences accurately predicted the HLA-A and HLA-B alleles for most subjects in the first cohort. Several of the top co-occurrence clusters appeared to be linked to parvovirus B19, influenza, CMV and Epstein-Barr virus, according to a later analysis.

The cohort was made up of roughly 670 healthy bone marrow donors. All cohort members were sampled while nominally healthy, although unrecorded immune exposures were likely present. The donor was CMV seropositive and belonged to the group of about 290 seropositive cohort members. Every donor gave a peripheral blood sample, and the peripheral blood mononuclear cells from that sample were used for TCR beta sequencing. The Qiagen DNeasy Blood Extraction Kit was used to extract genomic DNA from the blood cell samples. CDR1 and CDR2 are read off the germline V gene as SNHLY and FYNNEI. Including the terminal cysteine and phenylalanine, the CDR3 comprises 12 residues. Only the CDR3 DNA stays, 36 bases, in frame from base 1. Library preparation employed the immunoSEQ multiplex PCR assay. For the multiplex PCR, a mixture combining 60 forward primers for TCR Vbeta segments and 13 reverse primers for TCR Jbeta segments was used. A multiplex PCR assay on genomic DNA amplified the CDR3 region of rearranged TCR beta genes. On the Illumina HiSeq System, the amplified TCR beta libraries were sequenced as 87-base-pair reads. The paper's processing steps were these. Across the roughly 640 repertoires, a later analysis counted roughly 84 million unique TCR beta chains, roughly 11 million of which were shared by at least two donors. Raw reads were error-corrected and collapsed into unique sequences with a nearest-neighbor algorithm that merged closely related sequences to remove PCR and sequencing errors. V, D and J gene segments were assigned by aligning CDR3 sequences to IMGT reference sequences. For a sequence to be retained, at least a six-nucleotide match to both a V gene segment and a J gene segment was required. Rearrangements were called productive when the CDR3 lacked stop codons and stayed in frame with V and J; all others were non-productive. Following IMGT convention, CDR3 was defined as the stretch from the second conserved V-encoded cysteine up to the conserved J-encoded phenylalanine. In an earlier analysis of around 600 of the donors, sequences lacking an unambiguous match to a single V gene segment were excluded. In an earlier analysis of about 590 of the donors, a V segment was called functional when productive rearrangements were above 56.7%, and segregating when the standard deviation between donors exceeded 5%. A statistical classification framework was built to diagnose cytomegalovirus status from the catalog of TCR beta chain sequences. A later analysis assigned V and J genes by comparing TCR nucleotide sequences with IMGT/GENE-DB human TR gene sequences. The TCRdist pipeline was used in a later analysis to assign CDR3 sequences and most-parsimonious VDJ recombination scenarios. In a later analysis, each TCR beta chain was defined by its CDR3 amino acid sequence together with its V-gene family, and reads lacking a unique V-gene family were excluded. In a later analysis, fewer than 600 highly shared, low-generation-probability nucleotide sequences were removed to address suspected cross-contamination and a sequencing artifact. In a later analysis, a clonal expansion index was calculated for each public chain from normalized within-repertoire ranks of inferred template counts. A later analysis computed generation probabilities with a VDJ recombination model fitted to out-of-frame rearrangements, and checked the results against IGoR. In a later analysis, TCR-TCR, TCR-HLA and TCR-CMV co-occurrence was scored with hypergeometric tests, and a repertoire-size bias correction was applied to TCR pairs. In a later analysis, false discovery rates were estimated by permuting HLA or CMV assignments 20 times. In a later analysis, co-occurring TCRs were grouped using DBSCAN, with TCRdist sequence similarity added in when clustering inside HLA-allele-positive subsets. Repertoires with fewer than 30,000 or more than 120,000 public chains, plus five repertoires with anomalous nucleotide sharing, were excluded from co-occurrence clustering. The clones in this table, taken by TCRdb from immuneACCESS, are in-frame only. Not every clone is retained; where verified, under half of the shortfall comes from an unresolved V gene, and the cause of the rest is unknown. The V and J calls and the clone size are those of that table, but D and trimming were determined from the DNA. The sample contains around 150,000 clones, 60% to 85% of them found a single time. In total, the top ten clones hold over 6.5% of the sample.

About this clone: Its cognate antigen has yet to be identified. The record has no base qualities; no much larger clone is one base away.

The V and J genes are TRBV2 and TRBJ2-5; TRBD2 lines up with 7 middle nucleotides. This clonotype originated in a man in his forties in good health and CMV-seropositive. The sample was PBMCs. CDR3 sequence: CACAAGEETQYF. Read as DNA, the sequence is TGTGCTTGTGCGGCGGGAGAAGAGACCCAGTACTTC.